One T cell receptor (beta chain) is described in this entry. What it recognizes is unknown. Other DNA sequences in this specimen translate into the identical CDR3. This record comes from a study of shared clonotypes between healthy human individuals. Study-level results: The sole specimen, blood, was sampled, and tissue repertoires likely differ.

The protocol was immunoSEQ multiplex PCR, while the TCRdb copy is restricted to in-frame clones and leaves out a portion. The sample lists some 500,000 clones, 95% to 97% occurring once. This CDR3 is built from 13 residues. V was trimmed by 6 bases and J by 1 base, leaving 9 bases between them. From germline, CDR1 is SEHNR and CDR2 FQNEAQ (reference sequence). The V call is TRBV7-9, the J call TRBJ1-1; D is perhaps TRBD1 (6 bases). Sequencing was carried out using naive CD4+ T cells sorted from blood. Subset reported: CD45RA+ positively selected. The sequence was obtained from a woman aged 25-40 years in good health. The CDR3: CASSRQENTEAFF. The CDR3 DNA reads as TGTGCCAGCAGTAGACAGGAGAACACTGAAGCTTTCTTT.